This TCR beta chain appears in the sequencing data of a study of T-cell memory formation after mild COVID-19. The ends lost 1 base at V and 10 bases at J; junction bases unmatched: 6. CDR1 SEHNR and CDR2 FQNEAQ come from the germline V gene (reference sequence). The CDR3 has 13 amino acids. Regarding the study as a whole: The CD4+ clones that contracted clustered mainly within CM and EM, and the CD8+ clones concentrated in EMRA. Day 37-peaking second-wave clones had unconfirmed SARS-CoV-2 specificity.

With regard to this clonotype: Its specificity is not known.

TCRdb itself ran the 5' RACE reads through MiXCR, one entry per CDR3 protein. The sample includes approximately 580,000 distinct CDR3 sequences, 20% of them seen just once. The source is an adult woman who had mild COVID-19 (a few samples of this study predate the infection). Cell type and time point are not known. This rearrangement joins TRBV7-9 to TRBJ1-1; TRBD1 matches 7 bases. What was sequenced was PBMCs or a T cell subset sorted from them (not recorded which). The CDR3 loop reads CASSLGQGDGAFF. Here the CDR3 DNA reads TGTGCCAGCAGCTTAGGACAGGGTGACGGAGCTTTCTTT.